The sequence of this TCR beta chain was determined in a study of blood T cell repertoires in COVID-19. About the study: COVID-19 samples collected from the United States, Italy and Spain covered acute and convalescent phases.

As originally analysed: Estimation of nucleated cell counts relied on the amplification of reference gene primers. Generated by immunoSEQ multiplex PCR, the TCRdb table keeps only in-frame clones and is missing some. The V and J calls and clone size come from that table; D and trimming were worked out from the DNA. The sample yields 65,000 to 70,000 clones, around 86% seen once. The receptor was derived from a man in his forties or fifties with COVID-19, enrolled during active disease. Sequencing was done on a sample of peripheral blood.

The CDR3 nucleotides are TGTGCCAGCAGCCAAGTAGGGTCAGGGGACAATCAGCCCCAGCATTTT. It is translated as CASSQVGSGDNQPQHF. The V call is TRBV4-2, the J call TRBJ1-5; a possible D gene is TRBD1 (6 bases). Germline loops: CDR1 LGHNA, CDR2 YNFKEQ. CDR3 length: 16 amino acids. V was trimmed by 1 base and J by 3 bases, leaving 13 bases between them.